The entry that follows covers one T cell receptor beta chain sequence. The entry originates in a study of PD-1 blockade in classical Hodgkin lymphoma. Germline V CDR1 and CDR2: SGHTA, FQGNSA. The CDR3 is 13 amino acids. Trimming took 4 bases from V and 7 from J, leaving 13 bases between them. Clones were sequenced by immunoSEQ multiplex PCR, and TCRdb holds only the in-frame ones, with some missing. The repertoire holds under 100,000 clones, with about 93% as singletons. Every patient had relapsed following autologous stem cell transplantation, and cohorts differed in brentuximab vedotin exposure. The chain employs TRBV7-2 and TRBJ1-1, with D possibly TRBD1 on 6 matching bases. This sequence originates from a human donor with classical Hodgkin lymphoma. The specimen comprised peripheral blood mononuclear cells (PBMCs), sampled before the second cycle of nivolumab. CDR3 DNA: TGTGCCAGCAGCTCAACCGGGACACTTGAAGCTTTCTTT. It specifies CASSSTGTLEAFF. The full variable domain, rest sourced from reference TRBV7-2 and TRBJ1-1, is GAGVSQSPSNKVTEKGKDVELRCDPISGHTALYWYRQSLGQGLEFLIYFQGNSAPDKSGLPSDRFSAERTGGSVSTLTIQRTQQEDSAVYLCASSSTGTLEAFFGQGTRLTVV.